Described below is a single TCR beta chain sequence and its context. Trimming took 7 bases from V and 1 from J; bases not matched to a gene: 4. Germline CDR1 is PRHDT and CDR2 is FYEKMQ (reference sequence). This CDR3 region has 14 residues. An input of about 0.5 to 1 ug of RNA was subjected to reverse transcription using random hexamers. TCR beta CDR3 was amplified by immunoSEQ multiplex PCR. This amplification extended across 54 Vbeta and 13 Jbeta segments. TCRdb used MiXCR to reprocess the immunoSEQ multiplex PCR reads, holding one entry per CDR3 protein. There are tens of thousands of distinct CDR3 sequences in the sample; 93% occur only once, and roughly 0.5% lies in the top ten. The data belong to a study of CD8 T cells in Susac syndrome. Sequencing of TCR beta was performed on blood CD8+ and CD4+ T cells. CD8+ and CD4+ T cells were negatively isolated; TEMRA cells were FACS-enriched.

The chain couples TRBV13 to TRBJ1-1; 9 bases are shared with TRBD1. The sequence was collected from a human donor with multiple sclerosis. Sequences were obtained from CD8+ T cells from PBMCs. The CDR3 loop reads CASTGTGRNTEAFF. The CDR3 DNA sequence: TGTGCCAGCACCGGGACAGGGAGGAACACTGAAGCTTTCTTT.